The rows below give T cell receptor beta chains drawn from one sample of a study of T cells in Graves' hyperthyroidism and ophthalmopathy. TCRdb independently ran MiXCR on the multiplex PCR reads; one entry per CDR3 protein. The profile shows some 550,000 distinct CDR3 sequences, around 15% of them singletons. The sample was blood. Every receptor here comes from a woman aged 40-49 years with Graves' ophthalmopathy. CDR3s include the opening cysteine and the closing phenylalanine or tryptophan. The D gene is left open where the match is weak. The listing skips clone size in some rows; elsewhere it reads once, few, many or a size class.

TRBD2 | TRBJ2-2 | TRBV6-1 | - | CASRGRGHTGELFF | TGTGCCAGCCGTGGGAGGGGACACACCGGGGAGCTGTTTTTT
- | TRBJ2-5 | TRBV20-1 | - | CSARGQGFGETQYF | TGCAGTGCTAGGGGGCAGGGGTTCGGAGAGACCCAGTACTTC
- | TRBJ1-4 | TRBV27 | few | CARKGAPTNEKLFF | TGTGCCCGCAAAGGCGCCCCAACTAATGAAAAACTGTTTTTT
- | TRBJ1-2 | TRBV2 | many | CASSERDLANYGYTF | TGTGCCAGCAGTGAACGGGACCTAGCTAACTATGGCTACACCTTC
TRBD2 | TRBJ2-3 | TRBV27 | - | CASSATSGGETDTQYF | TGTGCCAGCAGCGCGACTAGCGGGGGGGAAACAGATACGCAGTATTTT
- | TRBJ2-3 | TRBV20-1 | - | CSARVTLFEGITLTDTQYF | TGCAGTGCTAGAGTTACCCTTTTTGAGGGCATTACACTCACAGATACGCAGTATTTT
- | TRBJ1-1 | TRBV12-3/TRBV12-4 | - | CASKTGGPGTEAFF | TGTGCCAGCAAAACCGGGGGCCCGGGGACTGAAGCTTTCTTT
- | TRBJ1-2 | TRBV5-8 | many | CASSHQTALNYGYTF | TGTGCCAGCAGCCATCAGACAGCTTTGAACTATGGCTACACCTTC
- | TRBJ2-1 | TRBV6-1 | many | CASTKDRAGLAGYNEQFF | TGTGCCAGCACCAAGGACAGGGCGGGACTAGCAGGCTACAATGAGCAGTTCTTC
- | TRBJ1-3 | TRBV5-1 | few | CASSLLDGLRGNTIYF | TGCGCCAGCAGCCTACTGGACGGACTCCGCGGAAACACCATATATTTT
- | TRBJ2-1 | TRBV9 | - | CASSPPLHEQFF | TGTGCCAGCAGCCCCCCGTTGCATGAGCAGTTCTTC
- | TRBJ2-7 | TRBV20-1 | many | CSARDKLYEQYF | TGCAGTGCTAGAGATAAGCTGTACGAGCAGTACTTC
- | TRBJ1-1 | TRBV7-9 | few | CASSLATAFEAFF | TGTGCCAGCAGCTTAGCAACGGCTTTTGAAGCTTTCTTT
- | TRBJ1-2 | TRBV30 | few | CAWSVRRSYGYTF | TGTGCCTGGAGTGTACGGCGGAGCTATGGCTACACCTTC
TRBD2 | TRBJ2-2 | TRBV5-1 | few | CASRLAGVDGELFF | TGCGCCAGCAGACTAGCGGGAGTGGACGGGGAGCTGTTTTTT
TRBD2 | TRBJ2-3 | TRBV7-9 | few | CASSSITSGGSHTQYF | TGTGCCAGCAGCTCCATTACTAGCGGGGGCTCCCATACGCAGTATTTT
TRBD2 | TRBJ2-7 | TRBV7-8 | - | CASSPRTSGPYEQYF | TGTGCCAGCAGCCCAAGGACTAGCGGGCCTTACGAGCAGTACTTC
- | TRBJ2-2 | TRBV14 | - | CASSTSGVAGELFF | TGTGCCAGCAGCACTTCAGGGGTCGCCGGGGAGCTGTTTTTT
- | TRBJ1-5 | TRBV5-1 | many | CASEHGNQPQHF | TGCGCCAGCGAACATGGCAATCAGCCCCAGCATTTT
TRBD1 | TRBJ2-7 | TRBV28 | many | CASSSPGTGLGEQYF | TGTGCCAGCAGCTCTCCAGGGACAGGACTCGGCGAGCAGTACTTC
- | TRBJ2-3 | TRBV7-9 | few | CASSPGWATDTQYF | TGTGCCAGCAGCCCCGGTTGGGCCACAGATACGCAGTATTTT
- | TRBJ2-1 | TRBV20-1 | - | CSARVPEWRGHNEQFF | TGCAGTGCTAGAGTCCCTGAATGGAGGGGTCACAATGAGCAGTTCTTC
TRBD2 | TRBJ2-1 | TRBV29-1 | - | CSVGVGLAGGNEQFF | TGCAGCGTTGGGGTCGGACTAGCGGGAGGTAATGAGCAGTTCTTC
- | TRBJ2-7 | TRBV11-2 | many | CASSLGVLQYF | TGTGCCAGCAGCTTAGGGGTCTTGCAGTACTTC
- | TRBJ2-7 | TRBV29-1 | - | CTHGGFGYEQYF | TGCACCCATGGGGGATTTGGCTACGAGCAGTACTTC
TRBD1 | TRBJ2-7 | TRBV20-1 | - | CSAREPPTGGIPSEQYF | TGCAGTGCTAGGGAGCCCCCGACAGGGGGCATCCCATCCGAGCAGTACTTC
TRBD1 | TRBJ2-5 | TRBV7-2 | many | CASSRDRQETQYF | TGTGCCAGCAGTCGGGACAGACAAGAGACCCAGTACTTC
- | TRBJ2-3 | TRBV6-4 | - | CASSSDGGRGTDTQYF | TGTGCCAGCAGTTCCGACGGGGGACGGGGCACAGATACGCAGTATTTT
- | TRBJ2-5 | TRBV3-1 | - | CASSQSWWQQETQYF | TGTGCCAGCAGCCAATCATGGTGGCAACAAGAGACCCAGTACTTC
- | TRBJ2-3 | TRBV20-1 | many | CSARNTLANTDTQYF | TGCAGTGCTAGAAACACTCTAGCAAACACAGATACGCAGTATTTT
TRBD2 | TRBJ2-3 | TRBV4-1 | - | CASSQVPGGTDTQYF | TGCGCCAGCAGCCAAGTTCCCGGGGGGACCGATACGCAGTATTTT
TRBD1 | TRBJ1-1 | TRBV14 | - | CASSLHPGQGMGGMNTEAFF | TGTGCCAGCAGCTTACATCCGGGACAGGGTATGGGAGGCATGAACACTGAAGCTTTCTTT
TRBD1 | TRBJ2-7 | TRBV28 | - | CASSPLGGRGRDEQYF | TGTGCCAGCAGTCCCCTGGGTGGCAGGGGGCGGGACGAGCAGTACTTC
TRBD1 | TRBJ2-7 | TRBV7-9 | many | CASSDRQGREQYF | TGTGCCAGCAGCGACCGACAGGGACGCGAGCAGTACTTC
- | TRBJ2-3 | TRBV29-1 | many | CSVGIGQMSTDTQYF | TGCAGCGTTGGCATAGGACAGATGTCCACAGATACGCAGTATTTT
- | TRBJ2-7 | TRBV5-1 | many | CASSLGKGESYEQYF | TGCGCCAGCAGCTTGGGAAAGGGAGAATCCTACGAGCAGTACTTC
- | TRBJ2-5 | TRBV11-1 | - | CASSLTAKQETQYF | TGTGCCAGCAGCTTGACCGCAAAACAAGAGACCCAGTACTTC
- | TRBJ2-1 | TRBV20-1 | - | CSARDLGRVYNEQFF | TGCAGTGCTAGAGATCTGGGACGGGTGTACAATGAGCAGTTCTTC
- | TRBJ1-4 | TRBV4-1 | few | CASSQMQGGEKLFF | TGCGCCAGCAGCCAAATGCAGGGCGGTGAAAAACTGTTTTTT
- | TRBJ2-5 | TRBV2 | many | CASSEVPAPGVETQYF | TGTGCCAGCAGTGAGGTCCCCGCCCCCGGGGTAGAGACCCAGTACTTC
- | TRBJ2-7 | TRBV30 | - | CACQTSPSEQYF | TGTGCCTGCCAGACTAGTCCCAGCGAGCAGTACTTC
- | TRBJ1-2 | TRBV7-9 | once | CASSPEPYGYTF | TGTGCCAGCAGCCCCGAACCTTATGGCTACACCTTC
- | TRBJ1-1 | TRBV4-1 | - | CASSQVGTPSGTFF | TGCGCCAGCAGCCAAGTCGGGACCCCCAGCGGAACTTTCTTT
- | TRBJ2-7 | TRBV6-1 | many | CASSKSRVRSSVSYEQYF | TGTGCCAGCAGCAAGAGCAGGGTTCGATCTTCCGTCTCCTACGAGCAGTACTTC
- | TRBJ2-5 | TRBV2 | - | CASRETSVETQYF | TGTGCCAGCAGGGAGACTAGTGTGGAGACCCAGTACTTC
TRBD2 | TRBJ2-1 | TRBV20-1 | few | CSASGGGYNEQFF | TGCAGTGCTAGCGGGGGGGGTTACAATGAGCAGTTCTTC
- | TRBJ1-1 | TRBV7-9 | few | CASSHVPPSGTEAFF | TGTGCCAGCAGCCACGTCCCCCCTAGTGGCACTGAAGCTTTCTTT